These 27 T cell receptor beta chains were sequenced from one sample in a study of cytomegalovirus exposure and HLA in healthy donors. PCR employed 60 Vbeta and 13 Jbeta primers. The data were produced by immunoSEQ multiplex PCR, yet TCRdb's version contains in-frame clones alone and is incomplete. The sample includes approximately 30,000 clones. The sample was PBMCs. The receptors derive from a middle-aged woman in good health and CMV-seropositive.

The rearrangement joins TRBV11-1 to TRBJ2-5; the match to TRBD2 covers 12 bases. V lost 7 bases, J lost 4 bases, and 4 bases stayed unmatched. The germline CDR1 and CDR2 sequences are SGHAT and FQDESV (reference sequence). CDR3 length: 14 amino acids. Here the CDR3 DNA reads TGTGCCAGCACCCGGGGACTAGCGGGAGAGACCCAGTACTTC. Its protein product is CASTRGLAGETQYF.

The gene calls are TRBV5-6 and TRBJ2-3; TRBD2 matches at 7 bases. Trimming took 4 bases from V and 6 from J; bases not matched to a gene: 8. This CDR3 has 14 residues. The germline V gene has CDR1 SGHDT and CDR2 YYEEEE. The CDR3 reads CASSPGGVVDTQYF. CDR3 nucleotide sequence: TGTGCCAGCAGCCCGGGGGGTGTCGTTGATACGCAGTATTTT.

The CDR3, as DNA: TGTGCCAGCAGTTGGGGGGCCGGGGAGCTGTTTTTT. Its protein product is CASSWGAGELFF. The chain joins TRBV6-1 to TRBJ2-2, with D tentatively TRBD2 (6 bases). The CDR3 runs 12 residues. V dropped 5 bases and J dropped 6 bases, with 7 bases sitting between them. CDR1 is MNHNS, CDR2 SASEGT, per germline.

The genes are TRBV7-8 and TRBJ2-3; D gene ambiguous. CDR1 and CDR2 (germline): SGHVS, FQNEAQ. The CDR3 covers 12 residues. The ends were cut back, 6 bases at V and 4 bases at J, with 8 bases in the middle. This CDR3 is CASRDWSDTQYF. CDR3 nucleotides: TGTGCCAGCAGAGACTGGTCAGATACGCAGTATTTT.

The chain has TRBV15 and TRBJ1-2, with a tentative D call TRBD1 (6 bases). CDR3 size: 15 residues. Germline V gene sequence: CDR1 LNHNV, CDR2 YYDKDF (reference sequence). With 2 bases removed from V and 2 bases from J, the gap between germline ends came to 12 bases. CDR3 DNA sequence: TGTGCCACCAGCAGAAGGACAGAGCCGAACTATGGCTACACCTTC. It encodes CATSRRTEPNYGYTF. Using reference TRBV15 and TRBJ1-2 for the parts outside the CDR3, the full variable domain is DAMVIQNPRYQVTQFGKPVTLSCSQTLNHNVMYWYQQKSSQAPKLLFHYYDKDFNNEADTPDNFQSRRPNTSFCFLDIRSPGLGDTAMYLCATSRRTEPNYGYTFGSGTRLTVV.

The gene calls are TRBV5-1 and TRBJ1-3; D is unresolved. The CDR3 spans 15 residues. Trimming took off 1 base at V and 0 bases at J, with 8 bases between the two ends. CDR1 and CDR2 from the germline V gene are SGHRS and YFSETQ. The CDR3 nucleotides read TGCGCCAGCAGCTTGCAGGTGGGCTCTGGAAACACCATATATTTT. It specifies CASSLQVGSGNTIYF.

The chain joins TRBV30 to TRBJ2-7; TRBD1 matches 11 bases. The CDR3 runs to 14 residues. The J segment lost 7 bases and the V segment lost 3 bases, leaving 8 bases of the junction unmatched. Germline CDR1 GTSNPN, CDR2 SVGIG (reference sequence). The CDR3 is CAWSAGTGGEEQYF. Here the CDR3 DNA reads TGTGCCTGGAGCGCTGGGACAGGGGGGGAAGAGCAGTACTTC.

The V call is TRBV5-1, the J call TRBJ2-6; D ambiguous. Germline V CDR1 and CDR2: SGHRS, YFSETQ. V was cut by 7 bases and J by 0 bases, with 8 bases left in between. CDR3 length: 14 amino acids. CDR3 amino acids: CASRDSSGANVLTF. For the CDR3, the DNA is TGCGCCAGCCGAGATAGCTCTGGGGCCAACGTCCTGACTTTC.

The V and J genes are TRBV28 and TRBJ2-7; D gene uncertain. The germline CDR1 and CDR2 sequences are MDHEN and SYDVKM. CDR3 length: 14 amino acids. The V gene lost 3 bases and the J gene lost 7 bases, with 16 bases spanning the gap. The CDR3 sequence: CASSFLSTTLEQYF. DNA for the CDR3: TGTGCCAGCAGTTTCCTTTCCACAACCTTGGAGCAGTACTTC.

This sequence joins TRBV30 and TRBJ2-7; D possibly corresponds to TRBD1 (6 bases). The CDR3 spans 13 residues. From germline, CDR1 is GTSNPN and CDR2 SVGIG (reference sequence). V lost 0 bases and J 2 bases, leaving 8 bases between the germline ends. CDR3 nucleotides: TGTGCCTGGAGTGTATCAGGGGCCTACGAGCAGTACTTC. Protein product: CAWSVSGAYEQYF. Full variable domain (missing parts from reference TRBV30 and TRBJ2-7): SQTIHQWPATLVQPVGSPLSLECTVEGTSNPNLYWYRQAAGRGLQLLFYSVGIGQISSEVPQNLSASRPQDRQFILSSKKLLLSDSGFYLCAWSVSGAYEQYFGPGTRLTVT.

The chain uses TRBV4-2 and TRBJ2-1; TRBD2 matches 11 bases. CDR3 length equals 15 residues. Germline-derived CDR1 and CDR2 are LGHNA and YNFKEQ. V lost 1 base and J lost 9; bases outside the gene matches: 5. CDR3 in DNA: TGTGCCAGCAGCCAAGGGATAGCGGGGGGGTCTGAGCAGTTCTTC. This encodes CASSQGIAGGSEQFF.

CDR3 loop: CASSPAQGRAEAFF. CDR3 in DNA: TGTGCCAGTAGTCCTGCCCAGGGGCGGGCTGAAGCTTTCTTT. The J gene is TRBJ1-1, the V gene TRBV19; D possibly corresponds to TRBD1 (6 bases). Trimming stripped 5 bases from V and 6 bases from J, with 16 bases between. The length of the CDR3 is 14 residues. Germline assignment: CDR1 LNHDA and CDR2 SQIVND (reference sequence).

V usage is TRBV18 and J usage is TRBJ2-3; D gene unclear. This CDR3 has 12 residues. Trimming took off 2 bases at V and 6 bases at J, with 6 bases between the two ends. Germline loops: CDR1 KGHSH, CDR2 LQKENI. In DNA form, the CDR3 reads TGTGCCAGCTCACCAAGAGTTGATACGCAGTATTTT. This codes for CASSPRVDTQYF.

The chain couples TRBV30 to TRBJ1-5, with a possible D match to TRBD1 (6 bases). V lost 0 bases and J 5 bases, leaving 17 bases between the germline ends. Germline V gives CDR1 GTSNPN, CDR2 SVGIG (reference sequence). This CDR3 contains 16 residues. CDR3 loop: CAWSVGWGGADQPQHF. CDR3 in DNA: TGTGCCTGGAGTGTTGGTTGGGGGGGCGCAGATCAGCCCCAGCATTTT.

This chain links TRBV7-2 with TRBJ2-7, with D unclear. CDR3 length: 15 residues. Germline CDR1 SGHTA, CDR2 FQGNSA. Trimming removed 4 bases at V and 4 bases at J, with 17 bases between. The CDR3 nucleotides are TGTGCCAGCAGCTCAGATGGCCCTAGAGTTTACGAGCAGTACTTC. This sequence encodes CASSSDGPRVYEQYF.

This chain uses TRBV2 with TRBJ2-4, with TRBD1 as a possible D gene (6 bases). The V end lost 3 bases, the J end lost 4 bases, and 13 bases lay between the germline ends. This CDR3 is 15 amino acids long. In germline, CDR1 is SNHLY, CDR2 FYNNEI. The CDR3 DNA reads TGTGCCAGCAGTGACAGGGGCCCCGGGAAAAACATTCAGTACTTC. Translated, it gives CASSDRGPGKNIQYF.

The chain is built from TRBV7-9 and TRBJ1-2, with 7 positions matching TRBD1. V lost 5 bases, J lost 9 bases, and 12 bases stayed unmatched. CDR1 is SEHNR, CDR2 FQNEAQ, per germline (reference sequence). The CDR3 covers 14 residues. The CDR3 protein is CASSPQTDRLRYTF. The CDR3 DNA sequence: TGTGCCAGCAGCCCACAAACGGACAGGCTTCGCTACACCTTC.

J is TRBJ2-3 and V is TRBV7-9, with D maybe TRBD2 (6 bases). Trimming pared 0 bases from V and 0 bases from J, leaving 13 bases between. The CDR3 is 17 residues long. Germline CDR1 is SEHNR and CDR2 is FQNEAQ (reference sequence). The CDR3 nucleotides read TGTGCCAGCAGCTTAGCCAGGATGGGGACTAGCACAGATACGCAGTATTTT. Amino acid sequence: CASSLARMGTSTDTQYF.

The rearrangement joins TRBV7-9 to TRBJ2-1, with 7 bases identical to TRBD1. This CDR3 region has 12 residues. Germline-derived CDR1 and CDR2 are SEHNR and FQNEAQ (reference sequence). After removal of 5 bases from V and 13 bases from J, the junction contained 8 bases not matched to a gene. The CDR3 bases are TGTGCCAGCAGCCCACCACAGGGGACACAGTTCTTC. Protein: CASSPPQGTQFF.

V and J are TRBV9 and TRBJ2-1; 7 nucleotides align to TRBD2. V trimming: 0 bases; J trimming: 4 bases; junction bases outside the gene matches: 7. This CDR3 contains 16 residues. From germline, CDR1 is SGDLS and CDR2 YYNGEE. CDR3 region: CASSVDSWEGYNEQFF. CDR3 coding DNA: TGTGCCAGCAGCGTAGACAGCTGGGAGGGTTACAATGAGCAGTTCTTC.

This clone counts as medium-sized (0.01 to 0.1%) by frequency. The chain employs TRBV28 and TRBJ2-1; TRBD2 is a possible D gene (7 bases). Trimming left V 2 bases short and J 8 bases short, with 16 bases between. Germline V gene lookup returns CDR1 MDHEN and CDR2 SYDVKM. The CDR3 sequence is 15 residues long. CDR3 amino acids: CASSLAGARSDEQFF. Written as DNA, the CDR3 is TGTGCCAGCAGTTTAGCGGGGGCCCGGAGCGATGAGCAGTTCTTC.

The genes are TRBV7-6 and TRBJ2-3, with D possibly TRBD2 on 6 matching bases. Germline V lookup: CDR1 SGHVS, CDR2 FNYEAQ. V was cut by 0 bases and J by 0 bases, with 7 bases left in between. The CDR3 runs 15 residues. The DNA for the CDR3 is TGTGCCAGCAGCTTAGCGGCGGGAAGCACAGATACGCAGTATTTT. As protein: CASSLAAGSTDTQYF.

This chain links TRBV19 with TRBJ1-2, with D uncertain. The CDR3 covers 15 residues. V shed 5 bases and J shed 0 bases, with 13 bases lying between them. The germline gives CDR1 LNHDA, CDR2 SQIVND (reference sequence). CDR3: CASSPTSGSNYGYTF. The CDR3, as DNA: TGTGCCAGTAGTCCCACCTCAGGATCTAACTATGGCTACACCTTC.

V gene TRBV6-1 combines with J gene TRBJ1-2, with D uncertain. The CDR3 has 13 residues. With 2 bases removed from V and 4 bases from J, the gap between germline ends came to 8 bases. Germline lookup yields CDR1 MNHNS and CDR2 SASEGT. Here the CDR3 reads CASSEWSVYGYTF. The CDR3 nucleotides are TGTGCCAGCAGTGAATGGTCAGTCTATGGCTACACCTTC.

The chain uses TRBV7-2 and TRBJ1-5, with D unresolved. Germline lookup yields CDR1 SGHTA and CDR2 FQGNSA. The CDR3 totals 14 residues. V was clipped by 0 bases and J by 4 bases, with 7 bases between them. CDR3 sequence reads: CASSLALPNQPQHF. In DNA form, the CDR3 reads TGTGCCAGCAGCTTAGCTCTACCAAATCAGCCCCAGCATTTT.

The chain links TRBV6-6 to TRBJ1-1; D remains unclear. V was shortened by 6 bases and J by 5 bases, with 10 bases between the two germline ends. CDR1 is MNHNY and CDR2 is SVGAGI in the germline V gene (reference sequence). CDR3 length equals 12 residues. CDR3 residues: CASSFEETEAFF. In DNA form, the CDR3 reads TGTGCCAGCAGCTTCGAGGAAACTGAAGCTTTCTTT.

V is TRBV19 and J is TRBJ1-1; D unresolved. V lost 9 bases, J lost 3 bases, and 17 bases lay in between. The CDR3 contains 14 residues. Germline V CDR1 and CDR2: LNHDA, SQIVND (reference sequence). CDR3 sequence (DNA): TGTGCCAGCTCGCCGGGTCCTAAGGACACTGAAGCTTTCTTT. Translating gives CASSPGPKDTEAFF.